Listed below are T cell receptor beta chains from one sample, sequenced in a study of shared clonotypes between healthy human individuals. Clones were sequenced by immunoSEQ multiplex PCR, and TCRdb holds only the in-frame ones, with some missing. The sample includes about 1.5 million clones, roughly 96% of them seen just once. Sequences were obtained from naive CD4+ T cells sorted from blood. The receptors originated from a man younger than 40 in good health. CDR3s include the opening cysteine and the closing phenylalanine or tryptophan. A D gene is named only where the DNA matches it firmly. Some rows have no size entry. The others give once, few or many, or a class for an expanded clone.

J gene,V gene,D gene,clone size,CDR3 protein,CDR3 DNA
TRBJ2-1,TRBV7-9,.,once,CASSLLGGYNEQFF,TGTGCCAGCAGCTTACTTGGAGGCTACAATGAGCAGTTCTTC
TRBJ2-1,TRBV2,.,once,CASSDGPPTYNEQFF,TGTGCCAGCAGTGATGGTCCCCCCACCTACAATGAGCAGTTCTTC
TRBJ2-2,TRBV5-1,TRBD1,.,CASSLGQGNTGELFF,TGCGCCAGCAGCTTGGGACAGGGTAACACCGGGGAGCTGTTTTTT
TRBJ2-3,TRBV27,.,.,CASSFRRGTDTQYF,TGTGCCAGCAGTTTCCGGAGAGGGACAGATACGCAGTATTTT
TRBJ1-2,TRBV7-2,TRBD1,.,CASSFRHGTGGDYGYTF,TGTGCCAGCAGCTTCCGGCACGGGACAGGGGGGGACTATGGCTACACCTTC
TRBJ1-4,TRBV11-2,TRBD1,.,CASSLYSGTGNEKLFF,TGTGCCAGCAGCCTTTACTCCGGGACAGGAAATGAAAAACTGTTTTTT
TRBJ2-1,TRBV5-1,.,once,CASVDQGGNEQFF,TGCGCCAGCGTTGATCAGGGGGGCAATGAGCAGTTCTTC
TRBJ1-5,TRBV15,TRBD1,.,CATSRGGDRGRGQPQHF,TGTGCCACCAGCAGAGGAGGGGACAGGGGCAGGGGTCAGCCCCAGCATTTT
TRBJ1-3,TRBV15,.,.,CATSRGDRIPGNTIYF,TGTGCCACCAGCAGAGGGGATCGGATACCTGGAAACACCATATATTTT
TRBJ2-3,TRBV14,.,.,CASSQVRRGTQYF,TGTGCCAGCAGCCAAGTTAGGAGAGGTACGCAGTATTTT
TRBJ2-7,TRBV11-2,TRBD1,.,CASSSLKRTDRGLDEQYF,TGTGCCAGCAGCTCCTTAAAGAGGACCGACAGGGGGCTCGACGAGCAGTACTTC
TRBJ2-2,TRBV19,TRBD2,.,CASSTLAGTGELFF,TGTGCCAGTAGTACACTAGCGGGAACCGGGGAGCTGTTTTTT
TRBJ2-3,TRBV6-5,.,.,CASSSPGTDTQYF,TGTGCCAGCAGTTCGCCTGGGACAGATACGCAGTATTTT
TRBJ2-2,TRBV19,TRBD2,.,CASSKGLAGPKSGELFF,TGTGCCAGTAGTAAAGGACTAGCGGGACCCAAGTCCGGGGAGCTGTTTTTT
TRBJ2-3,TRBV27,.,.,CASSFIAGSTDTQYF,TGTGCCAGCAGTTTCATCGCGGGGAGCACAGATACGCAGTATTTT
TRBJ2-3,TRBV18,.,.,CASSQGADTQYF,TGTGCCAGCTCACAGGGAGCAGATACGCAGTATTTT
TRBJ2-3,TRBV19,TRBD1,.,CASSLRGRRDTQYF,TGTGCCAGTAGTCTCAGGGGGCGTAGGGATACGCAGTATTTT
TRBJ1-4,TRBV18,.,.,CASSPTTGTLNEKLFF,TGTGCCAGCTCACCAACTACCGGGACACTTAATGAAAAACTGTTTTTT
TRBJ1-1,TRBV19,.,.,CASSRQMNTEAFF,TGTGCCAGTAGTCGCCAGATGAACACTGAAGCTTTCTTT
TRBJ1-2,TRBV5-4,TRBD1,.,CASSLPLKGATQVGYGYTF,TGTGCCAGCAGCCTCCCACTTAAGGGGGCTACTCAAGTTGGCTATGGCTACACCTTC
TRBJ1-2,TRBV28,TRBD1,.,CASSLAGGDRGLLLYGYTF,TGTGCCAGCAGTTTAGCGGGTGGGGACAGGGGTCTTCTATTATATGGCTACACCTTC
TRBJ1-2,TRBV19,.,.,CASIRFGGNYGYTF,TGTGCCAGTATTAGATTCGGAGGGAACTATGGCTACACCTTC
TRBJ2-3,TRBV7-2,.,.,CASSTQGTQPSDTQYF,TGTGCCAGCAGTACCCAGGGCACCCAACCCTCAGATACGCAGTATTTT
TRBJ2-3,TRBV5-4,.,.,CASSPARGSSTDTQYF,TGTGCCAGCAGCCCTGCGAGGGGGTCTAGCACAGATACGCAGTATTTT
TRBJ2-2,TRBV28,TRBD2,.,CASSKGRVETGELFF,TGTGCCAGCAGCAAGGGGAGGGTGGAAACCGGGGAGCTGTTTTTT
TRBJ2-1,TRBV19,TRBD2,.,CASSIAGGAYNEQFF,TGTGCCAGTAGTATAGCGGGGGGTGCCTACAATGAGCAGTTCTTC
TRBJ2-1,TRBV7-9,.,.,CASSPSRLANDEQFF,TGTGCCAGCAGCCCTAGTAGGCTAGCGAACGATGAGCAGTTCTTC
TRBJ2-2,TRBV5-1,TRBD1,.,CASSTGQGATGELFF,TGCGCCAGCAGCACCGGACAGGGCGCCACCGGGGAGCTGTTTTTT
TRBJ1-3,TRBV9,.,.,CASSAHPGKGFSGNTIYF,TGTGCCAGCAGCGCCCACCCAGGGAAGGGGTTCTCTGGAAACACCATATATTTT
TRBJ2-1,TRBV27,TRBD2,once,CASSSPGLGRSEQFF,TGTGCCAGCAGTTCCCCGGGACTAGGGCGAAGTGAGCAGTTCTTC
TRBJ2-1,TRBV5-4,TRBD2,.,CASSPARGALEQFF,TGTGCCAGCAGCCCGGCGCGGGGGGCCCTTGAGCAGTTCTTC
TRBJ1-2,TRBV4-3,.,once,CASSQARTQLGYGYTF,TGCGCCAGCAGCCAAGCCAGAACCCAGCTAGGGTATGGCTACACCTTC
TRBJ2-2,TRBV9,TRBD2,.,CASSARGLAGYTGELFF,TGTGCCAGCAGCGCCAGGGGACTAGCGGGGTACACCGGGGAGCTGTTTTTT
TRBJ1-4,TRBV28,.,.,CASSPPAQGASEEKLFF,TGTGCCAGCAGTCCCCCGGCCCAGGGCGCAAGCGAAGAAAAACTGTTTTTT
TRBJ1-2,TRBV11-2,.,.,CASSLDPLYGYTF,TGTGCCAGCAGCTTAGATCCTCTCTATGGCTACACCTTC
TRBJ2-7,TRBV28,.,.,CASSLLRDEQYF,TGTGCCAGCAGTTTATTGCGCGACGAGCAGTACTTC
TRBJ2-5,TRBV19,TRBD2,once,CASSRSSGGETQYF,TGTGCCAGTAGTAGGTCTAGCGGAGGGGAGACCCAGTACTTC
TRBJ2-1,TRBV21-1,.,.,CASSKEGTSAYNEQFF,TGTGCCAGCAGCAAAGAGGGGACTAGCGCCTACAATGAGCAGTTCTTC
TRBJ2-1,TRBV7-3,.,.,CASSLSSGGYNEQFF,TGTGCCAGCAGCTTAAGTAGCGGAGGCTACAATGAGCAGTTCTTC
TRBJ1-4,TRBV19,.,.,CASSLRQREKLFF,TGTGCCAGTAGCCTTCGACAGAGAGAAAAACTGTTTTTT
TRBJ2-2,TRBV4-3,.,.,CASSQEARDTGELFF,TGCGCCAGCAGCCAAGAGGCGAGGGACACCGGGGAGCTGTTTTTT
TRBJ2-2,TRBV7-7,.,once,CASSLDSTGELFF,TGTGCCAGCAGCTTAGATTCCACCGGGGAGCTGTTTTTT
TRBJ2-3,TRBV5-1,TRBD2,.,CASSFLTSPDTQYF,TGCGCCAGCAGCTTCCTGACTAGCCCAGATACGCAGTATTTT
TRBJ2-7,TRBV6-5,.,.,CASSNRHPYEQYF,TGTGCCAGCAGTAACCGACACCCCTACGAGCAGTACTTC
TRBJ1-1,TRBV9,TRBD1,.,CASSVVGGTGGEVTEAFF,TGTGCCAGCAGCGTAGTAGGTGGGACAGGTGGGGAGGTCACTGAAGCTTTCTTT
TRBJ1-1,TRBV7-6,.,.,CASSPSGATEAFF,TGTGCCAGCAGCCCATCAGGGGCCACTGAAGCTTTCTTT
TRBJ2-3,TRBV6-6,TRBD1,once,CASRTARDRRDTQYF,TGTGCCAGCAGAACCGCCCGGGACAGACGTGATACGCAGTATTTT
TRBJ2-7,TRBV5-4,.,once,CASSLRPTTGHYEQYF,TGTGCCAGCAGCTTGCGCCCAACGACAGGCCACTACGAGCAGTACTTC
TRBJ2-3,TRBV6-1,.,.,CASSEAGEIAQYF,TGTGCCAGCAGTGAAGCGGGAGAAATTGCGCAGTATTTT
TRBJ2-7,TRBV14,.,.,CASSAYGTEQYF,TGTGCCAGCAGCGCATACGGGACAGAGCAGTACTTC
TRBJ2-7,TRBV18,TRBD1,.,CASTGQGTYEQYF,TGTGCCAGCACGGGACAGGGCACCTACGAGCAGTACTTC
TRBJ2-5,TRBV29-1,.,.,CSADGGRGETQYF,TGCAGCGCGGACGGGGGGCGAGGAGAGACCCAGTACTTC
TRBJ2-7,TRBV2,.,.,CASRVTFSSYEQYF,TGTGCCAGCAGGGTGACTTTCAGCTCCTACGAGCAGTACTTC
TRBJ2-1,TRBV28,TRBD2,.,CASTVTSGYYNEQFF,TGTGCCAGCACCGTGACTAGCGGATACTACAATGAGCAGTTCTTC
TRBJ2-3,TRBV19,TRBD1,.,CASRPRWQGADTQYF,TGTGCCAGTAGGCCCCGTTGGCAGGGGGCAGATACGCAGTATTTT